This T cell receptor beta chain was sequenced for a study of Tregs in tolerant kidney transplant recipients. For the study at large: CD4+CD25+CD127- cells came from roughly three-day belatacept mixed lymphocyte reactions, some with approximately 5-day graft donor restimulation. Sorting used antibodies to exclude donor cells.

Trimming removed 1 base at V and 7 bases at J, with 11 bases between. The CDR3 sequence is 15 residues long. Germline assignment: CDR1 PRHDT and CDR2 FYEKMQ (reference sequence). The repertoire was sequenced with immunoSEQ multiplex PCR; TCRdb's copy has only in-frame clones and lacks some. This repertoire shows roughly 20,000 clones, roughly 65% found once; its top ten account for roughly 3.5%. Turning to this clone: The antigen remains unidentified.

This TCR was sampled from a human donor in good health. The rearrangement joins TRBV13 to TRBJ1-6, with TRBD1 as a possible D gene (5 bases). Sample: Tregs from blood cultured with allogeneic cells. The DNA for the CDR3 is TGTGCCAGCAGCTTAGTCGGGGGTGCCAATTCACCCCTCCACTTT. It specifies CASSLVGGANSPLHF. The full variable domain, rest sourced from reference TRBV13 and TRBJ1-6, is AAGVIQSPRHLIKEKRETATLKCYPIPRHDTVYWYQQGPGQDPQFLISFYEKMQSDKGSIPDRFSAQQFSDYHSELNMSSLELGDSALYFCASSLVGGANSPLHFGNGTRLTVT.